These T cell receptor beta chains were read from a single sample in a study of blood T cell repertoires in COVID-19. TCRdb's copy holds only in-frame clones and misses some; the assay was immunoSEQ multiplex PCR. In the table there are about 190,000 clones, 80% to 85% of which are singletons. Input material: peripheral blood. The receptor source for this set is a woman aged 40 to 50 with acute or convalescent COVID-19. The CDR3 runs from the conserved cysteine through the conserved F or W. A D gene is named only where the DNA matches it firmly. Some rows mark clone size as missing; the rest say once, few, many or name a class of expanded clone.

TRBJ1-5 | once | 16 | TRBV24-1 | TRBD1 | TGTGCCACCAGTGACACGACAGGGGCTCTAAATCAGCCCCAGCATTTT | CATSDTTGALNQPQHF
TRBJ1-2 | . | 13 | TRBV28 | . | TGTGCCAGCAGCCTTTGGGGAGACTATGGCTACACCTTC | CASSLWGDYGYTF
TRBJ1-3 | . | 15 | TRBV10-3 | . | TGTGCCATTCCCGAGCGGGACCCTGGTTGGAACACCATATATTTT | CAIPERDPGWNTIYF
TRBJ2-3 | . | 16 | TRBV24-1 | TRBD2 | TGTGCCACCAGTGCATTAAGCGGGGGGCCCACAGATACGCAGTATTTT | CATSALSGGPTDTQYF
TRBJ1-2 | few | 13 | TRBV27 | . | TGTGCCAGCAGATTAACAGGGACGTATGGCTACACCTTC | CASRLTGTYGYTF
TRBJ2-3 | few | 15 | TRBV18 | TRBD2 | TGTGCCAGCTCTGCACTAGCGAGTCTCACAGATACGCAGTATTTT | CASSALASLTDTQYF
TRBJ1-3 | . | 14 | TRBV7-6 | . | TGTGCCAGCAGCTTAGGGACAGCCGGAAACACCATATATTTT | CASSLGTAGNTIYF
TRBJ2-2 | . | 17 | TRBV27 | TRBD2 | TGTGCCAGCAGACCTGATCTAGCGGGAGTTTTTACCGGGGAGCTGTTTTTT | CASRPDLAGVFTGELFF
TRBJ1-1 | once | 13 | TRBV9 | . | TGTGCCAGCAGCGTAGGAGGGTCCACTGAAGCTTTCTTT | CASSVGGSTEAFF
TRBJ2-7 | . | 15 | TRBV13 | TRBD2 | TGTGCCAGCAGCCCCGGACTAGCGGACACCTACGAGCAGTACTTC | CASSPGLADTYEQYF
TRBJ2-6 | . | 19 | TRBV18 | TRBD1 | TGTGCCAGCTCACTCATCAGGACAGGGGGCAGAGCTGGGGCCAACGTCCTGACTTTC | CASSLIRTGGRAGANVLTF
TRBJ2-5 | . | 13 | TRBV6-5 | TRBD1 | TGTGCCACCGAGACAGGGGGGGGAGAGACCCAGTACTTC | CATETGGGETQYF
TRBJ1-5 | . | 14 | TRBV6-5 | . | TGTGCCAGCAGTTCCCATACAGGCGATCAGCCCCAGCATTTT | CASSSHTGDQPQHF
TRBJ1-5 | . | 16 | TRBV5-1 | . | TGCGCCAGCAGCTTGGACGGAGGAAGGGGCAATCAGCCCCAGCATTTT | CASSLDGGRGNQPQHF
TRBJ2-7 | few | 14 | TRBV10-3 | TRBD2 | TGTGCCATCAGAGGACTAGCGGGCGCCTACGAGCAGTACTTC | CAIRGLAGAYEQYF
TRBJ1-1 | . | 13 | TRBV29-1 | TRBD1 | TGCAGTATTTCCAGGGGGCGAGGCACTGAAGCTTTCTTT | CSISRGRGTEAFF
TRBJ1-2 | . | 13 | TRBV20-1 | . | TGCAGTGCTAGTTCGCAGGGTACCTATGGCTACACCTTC | CSASSQGTYGYTF
TRBJ2-7 | . | 15 | TRBV4-1 | TRBD1 | TGCGCCAGCAGCCCAATGGCAGGGGGTCTTTGGGAGCAGTACTTC | CASSPMAGGLWEQYF
TRBJ2-2 | . | 15 | TRBV2 | TRBD2 | TGTGCCAGCACGAAGGGACTAGTCGAAACCGGGGAGCTGTTTTTT | CASTKGLVETGELFF
TRBJ2-7 | once | 15 | TRBV19 | TRBD2 | TGTGCCAGTAGTATCGGAGGACTAGCTCGGTACGAGCAGTACTTC | CASSIGGLARYEQYF
TRBJ1-6 | . | 14 | TRBV19 | TRBD1 | TGTGCCAGTAGACCCGGACAGGGGGACTCACCCCTCCACTTT | CASRPGQGDSPLHF
TRBJ2-1 | . | 15 | TRBV14 | TRBD1 | TGTGCCAGCAGCCCCCGACAGGGGATTGGGCATGAGCAGTTCTTC | CASSPRQGIGHEQFF
TRBJ2-2 | . | 16 | TRBV28 | . | TGTGCCAGCACCCATTTAGTTATAAAGTCGTCCGGGGAGCTGTTTTTT | CASTHLVIKSSGELFF
TRBJ2-5 | . | 16 | TRBV18 | TRBD2 | TGTGCCAGCTCACCAAATAGCGGGGTCGCACAAGAGACCCAGTACTTC | CASSPNSGVAQETQYF
TRBJ2-1 | . | 16 | TRBV5-1 | TRBD2 | TGCGCCAGCAGCTCGGGACTAGCGGGAGGGCCTGGGGAGCAGTTCTTC | CASSSGLAGGPGEQFF
TRBJ1-4 | . | 14 | TRBV21-1 | . | TGTGCCAGCAAATATTGGCGGGTGGGGGAAAAACTGTTTTTT | CASKYWRVGEKLFF
TRBJ1-1 | . | 12 | TRBV30 | . | TGTGCCTGGAGGAGAGACACCGCCAGAGCTTTCTTT | CAWRRDTARAFF
TRBJ1-2 | . | 14 | TRBV3-1/TRBV3-2 | TRBD1 | TGTGCCAGCAGCCCACAGACAGGGGGCAGTGGCTACACCTTC | CASSPQTGGSGYTF
TRBJ2-1 | many | 16 | TRBV5-1 | TRBD2 | TGCGCCAGCAGCTTGTTTACGACTAGCGGTTACAATGAGCAGTTCTTC | CASSLFTTSGYNEQFF
TRBJ1-2 | . | 14 | TRBV13 | . | TGTGCCAGCAGCTTACAAGGGGTGCACTATGGCTACACCTTC | CASSLQGVHYGYTF
TRBJ2-5 | . | 18 | TRBV4-1 | TRBD2 | TGCGCCAGCAGCCAAGGGGGACTAGCGGGAGGGGCAGGTGAGACCCAGTACTTC | CASSQGGLAGGAGETQYF
TRBJ2-5 | . | 12 | TRBV7-7 | . | TGTGCCAGCAGCTTAATCGGGGAGACCCAGTACTTC | CASSLIGETQYF
TRBJ2-3 | few | 15 | TRBV9 | . | TGTGCCAGCAGTCCTAATCCGCTAGACGCAGATACGCAGTATTTT | CASSPNPLDADTQYF
TRBJ1-3 | . | 15 | TRBV15 | . | TGTGCCACCAGCAGAGATTTCAGGGCTGGAAACACCATATATTTT | CATSRDFRAGNTIYF
TRBJ2-7 | . | 14 | TRBV4-1 | TRBD1 | TGCGCCAGCAGCCAAGGACAGGGGGCCTACGAGCAGTACTTC | CASSQGQGAYEQYF
TRBJ2-1 | once | 12 | TRBV9 | . | TGTGCCAGCAGCGTTAGCCTCAATGAGCAGTTCTTC | CASSVSLNEQFF
TRBJ2-1 | . | 11 | TRBV2 | . | TGTGCCAGCGGCATGTACAATGAGCAGTTCTTC | CASGMYNEQFF
TRBJ1-6 | . | 16 | TRBV5-4 | TRBD1 | TGTGCCAGCAGCTTCCCCCCCGGACAGGGCGATTCACCCCTCCACTTT | CASSFPPGQGDSPLHF
TRBJ2-2 | once | 16 | TRBV28 | . | TGTGCCAGCAGTTTATGGACCAGGGTGGGCACCGGGGAGCTGTTTTTT | CASSLWTRVGTGELFF
TRBJ1-4 | . | 17 | TRBV5-1 | . | TGCGCCAGCAGCTTGCAGGCAGCAAGTGCAACTAATGAAAAACTGTTTTTT | CASSLQAASATNEKLFF
TRBJ1-4 | . | 14 | TRBV15 | . | TGTGCCACCAGCAGAGGCGGCGTTAATGAAAAACTGTTTTTT | CATSRGGVNEKLFF
TRBJ1-5 | . | 15 | TRBV15 | TRBD1 | TGTGCCACCAGCAGAGTCACAGGGGGCAATCAGCCCCAGCATTTT | CATSRVTGGNQPQHF
TRBJ2-1 | . | 14 | TRBV5-1 | . | TGCGCCAGCAGCTTGGCCCAGTCTAGGAATGAGCAGTTCTTC | CASSLAQSRNEQFF
TRBJ2-7 | . | 13 | TRBV2 | . | TGTGCCAGCAGGAGACAGACGAACTACGAGCAGTACTTC | CASRRQTNYEQYF
TRBJ1-2 | . | 13 | TRBV5-6 | . | TGTGCCAGCAGCTTGCCGCAGGTCCGTGGCTACACCTTC | CASSLPQVRGYTF
TRBJ2-7 | . | 14 | TRBV3-1/TRBV3-2 | TRBD2 | TGTGCCAGCAGCCAAGAGGGACTAGCGGGGACGCGGCACTTC | CASSQEGLAGTRHF
TRBJ2-1 | few | 14 | TRBV10-3 | . | TGTGCCACGCGGTACTCAGAGGTGTACAATGAGCAGTTCTTC | CATRYSEVYNEQFF
TRBJ1-1 | . | 15 | TRBV28 | . | TGTGCCAGCAGTACGGTGGGGGGGCGTTTTTCTGAAGCTTTCTTT | CASSTVGGRFSEAFF
TRBJ2-3 | . | 15 | TRBV5-4 | . | TGTGCCAGCAGCTTTTCCCATTCGGGCACAGATACGCAGTATTTT | CASSFSHSGTDTQYF
TRBJ1-2 | . | 17 | TRBV4-1 | . | TGCGCCAGCAGCCAAGAGAGTAGGTTCGGGGGAGGTTATGGCTACACCTTC | CASSQESRFGGGYGYTF
TRBJ2-1 | . | 14 | TRBV28 | TRBD2 | TGTGCCAGCAGTGGGGGACTAAGAATAGGTGAGCAGTTCTTC | CASSGGLRIGEQFF
TRBJ2-3 | . | 15 | TRBV2 | TRBD1 | TGTGCCAGCCGGTGGCGGGACAGGGCGACAGATACGCAGTATTTT | CASRWRDRATDTQYF
TRBJ1-6 | few | 13 | TRBV27 | . | TGTGCCAGCAGGGCCCTTTATAATTCACCCCTCCACTTT | CASRALYNSPLHF